Presented here are 23 T cell receptor beta chains from one specimen sequenced in a study of human T cells and chemical hapten exposure. TCRdb re-analysed the RACE reads in MiXCR, keeping a single row per CDR3 protein. This table holds roughly 80,000 distinct CDR3 sequences, about 14% found once. Documented time point: pre-sensitization, week 0. Treatment given: therapeutic diphenylcyclopropenone sensitization with weekly scalp DPC. Sequenced here: whole blood, sampled in connection with sensitization to the hapten diphenylcyclopropenone (DPC). The receptor set was obtained from a woman between 45 and 65 years old with alopecia areata. Some clones in this sample may be carry-over from other donors' samples.

This clonotype was detected many times. The chain employs TRBV3-1 and TRBJ1-3; the D is unclear. CDR3 size: 13 residues. Trimming pared 3 bases from V and 8 bases from J, leaving 11 bases between. Germline V gives CDR1 LGHDT, CDR2 YNNKEL (reference sequence). The CDR3 sequence is CASSQGKIHTIYF. CDR3 DNA: TGTGCCAGCAGCCAGGGGAAGATCCACACCATATATTTT. Combining the CDR3 with reference TRBV3-1 and TRBJ1-3 gives the whole variable domain DTAVSQTPKYLVTQMGNDKSIKCEQNLGHDTMYWYKQDSKKFLKIMFSYNNKELIINETVPNRFSPKSPDKAHLNLHINSLELGDSAVYFCASSQGKIHTIYFGEGSWLTVV.

This sequence joins TRBV20-1 and TRBJ2-1, with 9 bases lining up with TRBD2. Germline CDR1 reads DFQATT; CDR2 reads SNEGSKA (reference sequence). J was trimmed by 3 bases and V by 6 bases; bases with no gene match: 9. This CDR3 has 15 amino acids. CDR3 bases: TGCAGTGCCCTGCCCGGGACTAGCATCTACAATGAGCAGTTCTTC. It translates to CSALPGTSIYNEQFF.

This clonotype was found many times. This sequence joins TRBV20-1 and TRBJ1-2; D gene unclear. This CDR3 contains 14 residues. V was pared by 3 bases and J by 5 bases, with 16 bases between. Germline CDR1 and CDR2: DFQATT and SNEGSKA (reference sequence). CDR3 DNA sequence: TGCAGTGCTAGGGACCCACGGATGGGTTATGGCTACACCTTC. The encoded protein is CSARDPRMGYGYTF.

There are a few counts of this clonotype. The rearrangement links TRBV7-7 to TRBJ2-6; unclear D gene. Trimming took off 2 bases at V and 4 bases at J, with 9 bases between the two ends. The CDR3 sequence is 15 residues long. From germline, CDR1 is SSHAT and CDR2 FNYEAQ (reference sequence). The CDR3, as DNA: TGTGCCAGCAGCTTAAGTGTTGGAGGGGCCAACGTCCTGACTTTC. Translating gives CASSLSVGGANVLTF.

This clonotype came up a few times. This chain links TRBV27 with TRBJ1-2; 8 bases match TRBD1. This CDR3 spans 15 amino acids. Germline V lookup: CDR1 MNHEY, CDR2 SMNVEV (reference sequence). Trimming took 5 bases from V and 4 from J; bases not matched to a gene: 9. CDR3 sequence reads: CASSQRGQVSYGYTF. For the CDR3, the DNA is TGTGCCAGCAGTCAGAGGGGACAGGTTAGCTATGGCTACACCTTC.

There are a few counts of this clonotype. The chain has TRBV20-1 and TRBJ1-2; 9 bases are a match to TRBD1. The trim removed 3 bases at V and 7 bases at J, leaving 9 bases unmatched. Germline CDR1 DFQATT, CDR2 SNEGSKA (reference sequence). The CDR3 loop spans 14 amino acids. CDR3 nucleotides: TGCAGTGCTAGTTCCGGGACAGGGAATGCTGGCTACACCTTC. Translated, it gives CSASSGTGNAGYTF.

In DNA, the CDR3 is TGTGCCAGCAGCCGAGGGCTAGCGGGAGTTGAGCAGTTCTTC. Its translation: CASSRGLAGVEQFF. This chain links TRBV7-2 with TRBJ2-1; 10 bases align to TRBD2. CDR3 length: 14 residues. The V gene end was trimmed by 5 bases and the J gene end by 9 bases; junction bases not matched to a gene: 7. Germline V gene data show CDR1 as SGHTA and CDR2 as FQGNSA.

The V and J genes are TRBV3-1 and TRBJ2-5, with D unclear. Germline V gene lookup returns CDR1 LGHDT and CDR2 YNNKEL (reference sequence). This CDR3 has 12 amino acids. Trimming left V 1 base short and J 4 bases short, with 4 bases between. The CDR3 loop is CASSQVRETQYF. CDR3 in DNA: TGTGCCAGCAGCCAAGTGAGAGAGACCCAGTACTTC.

The table lists this clonotype with many counts. The rearrangement links TRBV27 to TRBJ2-7, with TRBD1 identical over 10 bases. Germline CDR1 and CDR2: MNHEY and SMNVEV (reference sequence). The CDR3 spans 13 residues. The V segment lost 5 bases and the J segment 4 bases; nucleotides outside the gene matches: 2. The CDR3 protein is CASSGGQGYEQYF. The DNA of the CDR3 is TGTGCCAGCAGTGGGGGACAGGGGTACGAGCAGTACTTC.

There are a few counts of this clonotype. This CDR3 is missing its conserved last phenylalanine or tryptophan, likely due to a read error. The V call is TRBV7-2, the J call TRBJ2-5; D call uncertain. V lost 4 bases and J 4 bases, leaving 10 bases between the germline ends. The germline CDR1 and CDR2 sequences are SGHTA and FQGNSA. The CDR3 is 13 amino acids. CDR3 loop: CASSSGRGETQYL. CDR3 DNA sequence: TGTGCCAGCAGCTCCGGACGAGGAGAGACCCAGTACTTG.

This clonotype was detected once. The chain combines TRBV5-4 with TRBJ1-3; a possible D gene is TRBD1 (5 bases). Per the germline V gene, CDR1 is SGHNT and CDR2 is YYREEE (reference sequence). The ends were cut back, 4 bases at V and 3 bases at J, with 11 bases in the middle. The CDR3 runs 14 residues. CDR3 residues: CASSGTGGGNTIYF. The DNA of the CDR3 is TGTGCCAGCAGCGGTACTGGGGGTGGAAACACCATATATTTT.

This clonotype was seen a few times. The rearrangement links TRBV2 to TRBJ1-1; D is ambiguous. This CDR3 is 12 amino acids long. Trimming left V 6 bases short and J 3 bases short, with 8 bases between. Germline V lookup: CDR1 SNHLY, CDR2 FYNNEI. CDR3 DNA sequence: TGTGCCAGCAGGACGGAGTACACTGAAGCTTTCTTT. Translating it yields CASRTEYTEAFF.

The J gene is TRBJ1-1, the V gene TRBV7-2; D remains unclear. CDR3 length: 13 amino acids. Germline CDR1 reads SGHTA; CDR2 reads FQGNSA. Trimming took off 1 base at V and 8 bases at J, with 11 bases between the two ends. CDR3 in DNA: TGTGCCAGCAGCTTAGGGGCCCGGGAAGAAGCTTTCTTT. It encodes CASSLGAREEAFF.

This clonotype came up a few times. This rearrangement joins TRBV7-2 to TRBJ2-1; 8 bases line up with TRBD2. The trim removed 1 base at V and 12 bases at J, leaving 11 bases unmatched. This CDR3 has 15 residues. Germline CDR1 and CDR2: SGHTA and FQGNSA. CDR3 DNA sequence: TGTGCCAGCAGCTTAGGTTCGGGAGGGAGTCAAGGGCAGTTCTTC. Its translation: CASSLGSGGSQGQFF.

The chain carries TRBV5-1 and TRBJ2-1; perhaps TRBD1 as D (5 bases). The CDR3 sequence is 13 residues long. The germline V and J ends were trimmed by 4 bases and 8 bases, with 13 bases remaining between them. Germline V gives CDR1 SGHRS, CDR2 YFSETQ. DNA for the CDR3: TGCGCCAGCAGCATGGACACCATCGATGAGCAGTTCTTC. Protein product: CASSMDTIDEQFF.

This clonotype was counted a few times. In nucleotides, the CDR3 is TGCAGTGCTAGATATAGCGGGAGTGCAACCTACGAGCAGTACTTC. It is translated as CSARYSGSATYEQYF. The chain recombines TRBV20-1 with TRBJ2-7, with 9 nucleotides matching TRBD2. V gave up 2 bases and J gave up 2 bases; unmatched junction bases: 7. The CDR3 sequence is 15 residues long. Germline CDR1 reads DFQATT; CDR2 reads SNEGSKA (reference sequence).

The chain has TRBV28 and TRBJ1-2, with D uncertain. The CDR3 is made up of 15 amino acids. Germline V CDR1 and CDR2: MDHEN, SYDVKM. The V end lost 5 bases, the J end lost 4 bases, and 17 bases lay between the germline ends. This CDR3 reads CASSPIQESFYGYTF. The CDR3 coding sequence is TGTGCCAGCAGTCCCATCCAGGAGTCCTTCTATGGCTACACCTTC.

The chain is built from TRBV28 and TRBJ1-6; D not resolved. The CDR3 contains 15 residues. V shed 7 bases and J shed 7 bases, with 17 bases lying between them. Germline V gene data show CDR1 as MDHEN and CDR2 as SYDVKM. CDR3 in DNA: TGTGCCAGCAAGGTGGAAGGAACAATGAATTCACCCCTCCACTTT. Protein sequence: CASKVEGTMNSPLHF.

The gene calls are TRBV5-6 and TRBJ2-7; 12 nucleotides agree with TRBD1. The ends lost 2 bases at V and 0 bases at J; junction bases unmatched: 9. CDR1 and CDR2 (germline): SGHDT, YYEEEE. The CDR3 has 18 amino acids. This CDR3 is CASSFNRDRGLSSYEQYF. The CDR3 DNA is TGTGCCAGCAGCTTTAATCGGGACAGGGGGCTTTCCTCCTACGAGCAGTACTTC.

The sample holds a few counts of this clonotype. The rearrangement links TRBV11-2 to TRBJ1-1, with no clear D. The CDR3 sequence is 13 residues long. CDR1 is SGHAT and CDR2 is FQNNGV in the germline V gene. Trimming cost V 3 bases and J 0 bases, with 5 bases left between them. CDR3: CASSLDLNTEAFF. In DNA form, the CDR3 reads TGTGCCAGCAGCTTGGACCTGAACACTGAAGCTTTCTTT. The full variable domain, in which reference TRBV11-2 and TRBJ1-1 provide the parts outside the CDR3, is EAGVAQSPRYKIIEKRQSVAFWCNPISGHATLYWYQQILGQGPKLLIQFQNNGVVDDSQLPKDRFSAERLKGVDSTLKIQPAKLEDSAVYLCASSLDLNTEAFFGQGTRLTVV.

The sample holds many counts of this clonotype. The gene calls are TRBV7-9 and TRBJ2-3; D is unclear. This CDR3 contains 16 residues. The V gene lost 5 bases and the J gene lost 2 bases, with 17 bases spanning the gap. CDR1 SEHNR and CDR2 FQNEAQ come from the germline V gene (reference sequence). CDR3 sequence reads: CASSLYRVFVTDTQYF. For the CDR3, the DNA is TGTGCCAGCAGCCTATACAGAGTTTTCGTCACAGATACGCAGTATTTT.

The sample holds a few counts of this clonotype. The rearrangement links TRBV30 to TRBJ1-1; possibly TRBD1 for D (6 bases). Germline CDR1 reads GTSNPN; CDR2 reads SVGIG (reference sequence). The CDR3 runs 11 residues. V dropped 4 bases and J dropped 5 bases, with 8 bases sitting between them. CDR3 coding DNA: TGTGCCTGGATGAGGGGGACTGAAGCTTTCTTT. Protein sequence: CAWMRGTEAFF.

This clonotype was seen repeatedly, ten times or more. The chain links TRBV20-1 to TRBJ1-4; weak D call: TRBD1 (6 bases). CDR1 is DFQATT, CDR2 SNEGSKA, per germline (reference sequence). CDR3 size: 14 residues. The V end lost 6 bases, the J end lost 6 bases, and 17 bases lay between the germline ends. The CDR3 reads CSAIRRGADEKLFF. The DNA for the CDR3 is TGCAGTGCCATAAGGCGGGGGGCTGATGAAAAACTGTTTTTT.